The 4 T cell receptor beta chains reported below all come from one sample, sequenced in a study of Ad26.COV2.S vaccination and SARS-CoV-2 variants. The treatment: about 20 received Ad26.COV2.S at low or high dose, single or two shots; about 5 received placebo; per-sample allocation not given. Specimen acquisition occurred on day 63 following the initial vaccine or placebo injection. Measured with immunoSEQ multiplex PCR; TCRdb has only the in-frame clones, and not every one. The sample shows 350,000 to 500,000 clones, roughly 88% of them seen only once. The sequenced sample was peripheral blood, obtained in a trial of Ad26.COV2.S vaccine versus placebo. The receptor set was obtained from a person aged 18-60 years who received the Ad26.COV2.S COVID-19 vaccine or a placebo.

This chain uses TRBV6-4 with TRBJ2-5, with 9 bases aligning to TRBD2. Germline loops: CDR1 MRHNA, CDR2 SNTAGT. The CDR3 has 16 amino acids. V was clipped by 3 bases and J by 5 bases; unmatched bases: 10. CDR3 sequence: CASSEKCLAGSETQYF. DNA for the CDR3: TGTGCCAGCAGTGAAAAGTGCCTAGCGGGAAGCGAGACCCAGTACTTC.

The rearrangement links TRBV6-2 or TRBV6-3 to TRBJ2-2, with unresolved D. V was pared by 5 bases and J by 6 bases, with 10 bases between. The germline V gene encodes CDR1 MNHEY and CDR2 SVGEGT. The CDR3 has 13 residues. The CDR3 DNA reads as TGTGCCAGCAGTCGTAAACGGGCCGGGGAGCTGTTTTTT. Protein: CASSRKRAGELFF.

The rearrangement joins TRBV11-2 to TRBJ2-2; the D is unclear. Trimming took 2 bases from V and 0 from J, leaving 1 base between them. Germline V gives CDR1 SGHAT, CDR2 FQNNGV. The CDR3 runs 13 residues. The CDR3 is CASSLPNTGELFF. CDR3 bases: TGTGCCAGCAGCTTACCGAACACCGGGGAGCTGTTTTTT.

The V and J genes are TRBV18 and TRBJ1-1, with D perhaps TRBD1 (6 bases). The CDR3 loop spans 12 amino acids. The V end was cut by 5 bases, the J end by 7 bases, with 11 bases between. From germline, CDR1 is KGHSH and CDR2 LQKENI. CDR3 sequence: CASSATGDEAFF. The CDR3, as DNA: TGTGCCAGCTCAGCGACAGGAGATGAAGCTTTCTTT.